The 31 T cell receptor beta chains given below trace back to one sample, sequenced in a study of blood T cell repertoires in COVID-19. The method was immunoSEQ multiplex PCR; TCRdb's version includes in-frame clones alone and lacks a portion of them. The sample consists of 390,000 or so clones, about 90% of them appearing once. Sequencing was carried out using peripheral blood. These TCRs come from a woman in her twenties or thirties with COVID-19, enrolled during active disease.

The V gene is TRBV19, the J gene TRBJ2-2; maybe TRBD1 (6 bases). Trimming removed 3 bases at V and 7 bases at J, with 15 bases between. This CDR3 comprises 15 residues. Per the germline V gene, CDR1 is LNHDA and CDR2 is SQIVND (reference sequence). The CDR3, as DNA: TGTGCCAGTAGTATTAATGGGGGCAGGGGCGGGGAGCTGTTTTTT. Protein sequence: CASSINGGRGGELFF. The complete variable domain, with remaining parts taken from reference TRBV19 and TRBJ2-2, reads DGGITQSPKYLFRKEGQNVTLSCEQNLNHDAMYWYRQDPGQGLRLIYYSQIVNDFQKGDIAEGYSVSREKKESFPLTVTSAQKNPTAFYLCASSINGGRGGELFFGEGSRLTVL.

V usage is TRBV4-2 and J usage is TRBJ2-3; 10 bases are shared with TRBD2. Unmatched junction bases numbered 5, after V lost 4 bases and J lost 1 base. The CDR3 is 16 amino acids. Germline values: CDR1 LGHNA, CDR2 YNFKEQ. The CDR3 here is CASSPYSGGRTDTQYF. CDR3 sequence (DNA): TGTGCCAGCAGCCCGTATAGCGGGGGGCGCACAGATACGCAGTATTTT.

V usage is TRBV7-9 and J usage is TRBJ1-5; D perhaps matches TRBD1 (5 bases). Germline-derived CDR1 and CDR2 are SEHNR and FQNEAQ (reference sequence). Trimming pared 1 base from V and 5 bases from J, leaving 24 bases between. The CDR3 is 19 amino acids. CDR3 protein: CASSLGSRGRAFKDQPQHF. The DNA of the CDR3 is TGTGCCAGCAGCTTAGGTTCTAGGGGCAGGGCTTTTAAGGATCAGCCCCAGCATTTT.

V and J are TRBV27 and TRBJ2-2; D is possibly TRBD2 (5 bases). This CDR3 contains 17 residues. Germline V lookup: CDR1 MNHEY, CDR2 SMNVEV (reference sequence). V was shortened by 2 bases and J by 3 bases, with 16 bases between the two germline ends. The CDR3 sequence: CASSLVKGEGHTGELFF. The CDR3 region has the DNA TGTGCCAGCAGTTTAGTAAAGGGTGAGGGCCACACCGGGGAGCTGTTTTTT.

The DNA of the CDR3 is TGTGCCAGCAGCTTGTCATTTCTGGCAGAAGATAGCAATCAGCCCCAGCATTTT. Translated: CASSLSFLAEDSNQPQHF. The chain uses TRBV5-5 and TRBJ1-5; no definite D call. The length of the CDR3 is 18 residues. With 1 base removed from V and 0 bases from J, the gap between germline ends came to 17 bases. The germline CDR1 and CDR2 sequences are SGHKS and YYEKEE (reference sequence).

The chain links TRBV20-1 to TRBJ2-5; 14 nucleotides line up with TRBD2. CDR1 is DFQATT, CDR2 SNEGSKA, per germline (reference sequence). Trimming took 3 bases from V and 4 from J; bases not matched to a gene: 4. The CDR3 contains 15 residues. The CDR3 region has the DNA TGCAGTGCTAGTTCGACTAGCGGGGGGGCAGAGACCCAGTACTTC. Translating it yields CSASSTSGGAETQYF.

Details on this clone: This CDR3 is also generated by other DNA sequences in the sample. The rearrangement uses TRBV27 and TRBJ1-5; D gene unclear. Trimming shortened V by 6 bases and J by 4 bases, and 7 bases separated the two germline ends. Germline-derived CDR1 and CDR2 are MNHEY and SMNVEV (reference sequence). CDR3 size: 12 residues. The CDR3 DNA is TGTGCCAGCAGGAGCGGGAATCAGCCCCAGCATTTT. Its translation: CASRSGNQPQHF.

The CDR3 DNA follows: TGTGCCACCAGTGACCCCTACCCGACAGGGGAGAACACCGGGGAGCTGTTTTTT. As protein: CATSDPYPTGENTGELFF. This chain links TRBV24-1 with TRBJ2-2; TRBD1 aligns across 8 bases. V lost 4 bases, J lost 1 base, and 10 bases stayed unmatched. The germline V gene has CDR1 KGHDR and CDR2 SFDVKD. This CDR3 has 18 amino acids.

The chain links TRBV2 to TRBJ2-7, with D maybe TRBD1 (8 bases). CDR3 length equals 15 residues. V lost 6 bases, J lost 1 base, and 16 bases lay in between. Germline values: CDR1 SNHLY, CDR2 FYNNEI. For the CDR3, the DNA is TGTGCCAGCAGGGAAACAGGGGGAGGGTCCTACGAGCAGTACTTC. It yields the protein CASRETGGGSYEQYF.

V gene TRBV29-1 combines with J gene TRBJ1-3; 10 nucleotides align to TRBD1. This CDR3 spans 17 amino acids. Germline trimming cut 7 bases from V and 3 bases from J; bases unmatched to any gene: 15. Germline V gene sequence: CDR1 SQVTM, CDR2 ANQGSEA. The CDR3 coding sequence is TGCAGCGGCCAGGACAGGGGGTGTTTGCCCCTTGGAAACACCATATATTTT. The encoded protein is CSGQDRGCLPLGNTIYF.

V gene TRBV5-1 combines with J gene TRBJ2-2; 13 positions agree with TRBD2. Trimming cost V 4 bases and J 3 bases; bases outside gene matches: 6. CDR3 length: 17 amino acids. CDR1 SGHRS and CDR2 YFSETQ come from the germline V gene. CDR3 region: CASSTSGTSGDTGELFF. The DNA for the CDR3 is TGCGCCAGCAGCACATCCGGGACTAGCGGGGACACCGGGGAGCTGTTTTTT.

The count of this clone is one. Here the CDR3 DNA reads TGTGCCAGCAGTGAAGATGGCTTCAATGAGCAGTTCTTC. It encodes CASSEDGFNEQFF. V gene TRBV2 combines with J gene TRBJ2-1; no definite D call. Germline loops: CDR1 SNHLY, CDR2 FYNNEI. The V end lost 1 base, the J end lost 6 bases, and 7 bases lay between the germline ends. The CDR3 runs 13 residues.

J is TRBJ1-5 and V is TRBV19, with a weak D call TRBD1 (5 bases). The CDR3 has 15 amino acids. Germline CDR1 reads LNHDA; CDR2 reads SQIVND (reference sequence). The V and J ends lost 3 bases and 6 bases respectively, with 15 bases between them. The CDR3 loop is CASSIPPQGRQPQHF. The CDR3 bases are TGTGCCAGTAGTATCCCTCCTCAGGGCCGTCAGCCCCAGCATTTT.

CDR3 amino acids: CASRQGFFGEQYF. In DNA, the CDR3 is TGTGCCAGCAGACAGGGATTTTTCGGCGAGCAGTACTTC. The V and J genes are TRBV2 and TRBJ2-7; D may be TRBD1 (6 bases). V was pared by 6 bases and J by 6 bases, with 15 bases between. Germline V gives CDR1 SNHLY, CDR2 FYNNEI. The CDR3 length is 13 residues.

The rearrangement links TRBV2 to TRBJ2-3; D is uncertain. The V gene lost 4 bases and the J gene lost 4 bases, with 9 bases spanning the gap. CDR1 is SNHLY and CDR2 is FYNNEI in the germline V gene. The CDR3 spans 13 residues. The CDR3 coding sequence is TGTGCCAGCAGTGGTCAGTGGCCAGATACGCAGTATTTT. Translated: CASSGQWPDTQYF.

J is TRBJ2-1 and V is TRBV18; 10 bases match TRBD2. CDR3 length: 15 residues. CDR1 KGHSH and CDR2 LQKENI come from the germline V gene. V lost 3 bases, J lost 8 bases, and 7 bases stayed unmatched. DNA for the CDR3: TGTGCCAGCTCACCCCCTAGCGGGAGTAAGGATGAGCAGTTCTTC. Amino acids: CASSPPSGSKDEQFF.

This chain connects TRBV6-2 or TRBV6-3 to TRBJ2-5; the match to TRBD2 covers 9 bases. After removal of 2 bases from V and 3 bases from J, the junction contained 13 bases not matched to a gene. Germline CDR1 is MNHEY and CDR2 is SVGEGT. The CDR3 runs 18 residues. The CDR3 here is CASSYRLAGSLPKETQYF. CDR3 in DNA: TGTGCCAGCAGTTACCGCCTAGCGGGGTCCCTCCCGAAAGAGACCCAGTACTTC.

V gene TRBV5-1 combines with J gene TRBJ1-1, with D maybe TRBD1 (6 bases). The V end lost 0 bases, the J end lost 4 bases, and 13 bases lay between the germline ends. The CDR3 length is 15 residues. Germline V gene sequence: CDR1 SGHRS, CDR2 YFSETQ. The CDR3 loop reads CASSLAGGAATEAFF. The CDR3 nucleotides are TGCGCCAGCAGCTTGGCCGGGGGGGCTGCCACTGAAGCTTTCTTT.

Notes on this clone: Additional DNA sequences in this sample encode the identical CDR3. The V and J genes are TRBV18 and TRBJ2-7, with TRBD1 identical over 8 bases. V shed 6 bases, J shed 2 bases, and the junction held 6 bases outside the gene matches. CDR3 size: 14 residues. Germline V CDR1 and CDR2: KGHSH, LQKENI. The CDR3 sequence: CASSPRQGTYEQYV. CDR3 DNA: TGTGCCAGCTCCCCTCGACAGGGGACCTACGAGCAGTACGTC.

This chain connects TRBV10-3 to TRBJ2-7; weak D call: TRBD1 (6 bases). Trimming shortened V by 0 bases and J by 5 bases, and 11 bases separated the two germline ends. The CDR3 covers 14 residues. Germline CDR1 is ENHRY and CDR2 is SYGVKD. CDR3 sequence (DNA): TGTGCCATCAGTGAGTCGAACAGGGTAGACGAGCAGTACTTC. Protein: CAISESNRVDEQYF.

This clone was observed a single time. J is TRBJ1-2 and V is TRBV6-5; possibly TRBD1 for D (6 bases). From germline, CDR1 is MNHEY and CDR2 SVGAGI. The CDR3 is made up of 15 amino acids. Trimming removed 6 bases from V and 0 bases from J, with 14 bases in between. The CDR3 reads CASSLGQHSNYGYTF. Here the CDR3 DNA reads TGTGCCAGCAGCCTAGGACAGCATTCTAACTATGGCTACACCTTC.

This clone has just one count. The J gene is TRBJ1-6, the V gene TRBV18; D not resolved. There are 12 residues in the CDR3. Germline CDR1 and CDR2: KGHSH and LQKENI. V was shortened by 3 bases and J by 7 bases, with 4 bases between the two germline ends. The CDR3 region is CASSPRNSPLHF. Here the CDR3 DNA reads TGTGCCAGCTCACCGAGAAATTCACCCCTCCACTTT.

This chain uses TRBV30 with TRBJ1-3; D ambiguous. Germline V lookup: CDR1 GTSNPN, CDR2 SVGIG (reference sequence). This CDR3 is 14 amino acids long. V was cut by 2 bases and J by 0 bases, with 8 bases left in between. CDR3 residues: CAWSPSVSGNTIYF. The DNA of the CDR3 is TGTGCCTGGAGTCCCTCCGTCTCTGGAAACACCATATATTTT.

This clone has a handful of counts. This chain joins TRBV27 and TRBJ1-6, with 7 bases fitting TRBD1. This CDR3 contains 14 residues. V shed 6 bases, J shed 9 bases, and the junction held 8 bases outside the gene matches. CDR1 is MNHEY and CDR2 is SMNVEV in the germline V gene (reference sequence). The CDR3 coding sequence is TGTGCCAGCAGGGACGACAGGGTTGCTTCACCCCTCCACTTT. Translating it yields CASRDDRVASPLHF.

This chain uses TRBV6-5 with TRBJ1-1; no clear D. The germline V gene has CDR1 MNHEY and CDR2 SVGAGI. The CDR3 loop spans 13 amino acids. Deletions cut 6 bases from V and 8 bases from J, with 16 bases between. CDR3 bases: TGTGCCAGCAGACGGATATTTGGAGAAGAAGCTTTCTTT. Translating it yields CASRRIFGEEAFF.

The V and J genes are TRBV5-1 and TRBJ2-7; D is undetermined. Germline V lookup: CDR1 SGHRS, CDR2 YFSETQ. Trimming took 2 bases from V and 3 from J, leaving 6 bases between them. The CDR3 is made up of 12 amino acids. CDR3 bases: TGCGCCAGCAGCTTTAGTGGCTACGAGCAGTACTTC. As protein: CASSFSGYEQYF.

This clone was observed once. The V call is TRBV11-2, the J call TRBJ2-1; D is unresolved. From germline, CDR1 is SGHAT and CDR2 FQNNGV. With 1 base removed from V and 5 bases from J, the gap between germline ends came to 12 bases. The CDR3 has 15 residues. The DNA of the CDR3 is TGTGCCAGCAGCTTAGCTAGTCTACCAAACAATGAGCAGTTCTTC. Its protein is CASSLASLPNNEQFF.

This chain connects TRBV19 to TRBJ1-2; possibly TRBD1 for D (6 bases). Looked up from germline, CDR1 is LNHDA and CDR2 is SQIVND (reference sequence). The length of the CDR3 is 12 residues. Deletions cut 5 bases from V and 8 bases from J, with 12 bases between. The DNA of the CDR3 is TGTGCCAGTAGTCTAACAGGGACGGGCTACACCTTC. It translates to CASSLTGTGYTF. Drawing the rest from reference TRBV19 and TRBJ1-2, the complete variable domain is DGGITQSPKYLFRKEGQNVTLSCEQNLNHDAMYWYRQDPGQGLRLIYYSQIVNDFQKGDIAEGYSVSREKKESFPLTVTSAQKNPTAFYLCASSLTGTGYTFGSGTRLTVV.

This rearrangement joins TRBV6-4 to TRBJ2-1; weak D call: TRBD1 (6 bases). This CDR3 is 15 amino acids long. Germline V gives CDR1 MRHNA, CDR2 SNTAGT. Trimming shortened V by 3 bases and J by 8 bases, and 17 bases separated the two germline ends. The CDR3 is CASSDEGDKTDEQFF. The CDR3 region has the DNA TGTGCCAGCAGTGATGAGGGGGATAAAACCGATGAGCAGTTCTTC.

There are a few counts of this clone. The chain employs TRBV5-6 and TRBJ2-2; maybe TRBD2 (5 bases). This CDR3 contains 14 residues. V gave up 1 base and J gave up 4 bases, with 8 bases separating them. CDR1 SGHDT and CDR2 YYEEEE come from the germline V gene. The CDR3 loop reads CASSLRGLTGELFF. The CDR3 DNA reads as TGTGCCAGCAGCTTGCGGGGTCTCACCGGGGAGCTGTTTTTT.

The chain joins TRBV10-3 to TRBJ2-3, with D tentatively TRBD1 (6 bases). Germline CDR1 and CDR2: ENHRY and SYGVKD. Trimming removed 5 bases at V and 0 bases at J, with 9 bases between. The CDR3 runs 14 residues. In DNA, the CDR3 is TGTGCCATCAGTCGGACAGCTAGCACAGATACGCAGTATTTT. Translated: CAISRTASTDTQYF.